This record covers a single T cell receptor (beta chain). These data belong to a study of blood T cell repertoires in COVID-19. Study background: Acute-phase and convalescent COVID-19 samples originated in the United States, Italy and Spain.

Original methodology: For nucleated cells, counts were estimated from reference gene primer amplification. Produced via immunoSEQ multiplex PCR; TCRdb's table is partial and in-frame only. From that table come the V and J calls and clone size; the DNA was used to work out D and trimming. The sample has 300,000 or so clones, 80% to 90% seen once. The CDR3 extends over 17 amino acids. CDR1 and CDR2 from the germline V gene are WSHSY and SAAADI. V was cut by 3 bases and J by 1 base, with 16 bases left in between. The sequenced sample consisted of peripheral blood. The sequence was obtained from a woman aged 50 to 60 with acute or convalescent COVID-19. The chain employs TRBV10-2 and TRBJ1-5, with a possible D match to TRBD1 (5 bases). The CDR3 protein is CASSDRGFGGSNQPQHF. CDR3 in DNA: TGCGCCAGCAGTGATAGAGGGTTCGGGGGGAGCAATCAGCCCCAGCATTTT.